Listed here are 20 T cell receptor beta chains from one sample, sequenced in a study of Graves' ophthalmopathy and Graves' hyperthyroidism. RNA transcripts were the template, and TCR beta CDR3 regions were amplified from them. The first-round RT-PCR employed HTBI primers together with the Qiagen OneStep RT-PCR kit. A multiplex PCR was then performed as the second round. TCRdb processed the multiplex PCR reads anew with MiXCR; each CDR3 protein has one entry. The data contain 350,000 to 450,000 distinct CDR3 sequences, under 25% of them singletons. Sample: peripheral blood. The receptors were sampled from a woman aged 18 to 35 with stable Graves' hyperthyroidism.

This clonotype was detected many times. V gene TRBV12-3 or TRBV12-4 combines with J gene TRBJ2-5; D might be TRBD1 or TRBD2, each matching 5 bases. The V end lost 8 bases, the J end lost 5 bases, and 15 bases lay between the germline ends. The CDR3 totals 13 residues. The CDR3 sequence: CASGLNGAETQYF. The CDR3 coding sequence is TGTGCCAGCGGCCTGAACGGGGCCGAGACCCAGTACTTC.

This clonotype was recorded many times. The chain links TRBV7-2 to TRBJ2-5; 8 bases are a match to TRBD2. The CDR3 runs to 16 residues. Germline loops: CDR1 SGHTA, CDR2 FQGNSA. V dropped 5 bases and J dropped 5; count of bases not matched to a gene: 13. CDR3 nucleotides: TGTGCCAGCAGCCCCCTCGCGGGACTAGTCCCGGAGACCCAGTACTTC. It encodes CASSPLAGLVPETQYF.

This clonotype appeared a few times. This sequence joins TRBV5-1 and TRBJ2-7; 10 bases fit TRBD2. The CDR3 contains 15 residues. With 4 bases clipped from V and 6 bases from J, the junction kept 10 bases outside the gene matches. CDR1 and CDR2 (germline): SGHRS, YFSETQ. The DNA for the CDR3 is TGCGCCAGCAGCCTGGGTTCTAGCGGGAGTCGCGAGCAGTACTTC. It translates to CASSLGSSGSREQYF.

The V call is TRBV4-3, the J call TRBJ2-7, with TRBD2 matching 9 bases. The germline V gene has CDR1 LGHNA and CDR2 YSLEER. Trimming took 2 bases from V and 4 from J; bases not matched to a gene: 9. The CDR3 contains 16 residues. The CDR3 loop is CASSQHTSGSSYEQYF. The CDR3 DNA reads TGCGCCAGCAGCCAACACACTAGCGGGTCTTCTTACGAGCAGTACTTC.

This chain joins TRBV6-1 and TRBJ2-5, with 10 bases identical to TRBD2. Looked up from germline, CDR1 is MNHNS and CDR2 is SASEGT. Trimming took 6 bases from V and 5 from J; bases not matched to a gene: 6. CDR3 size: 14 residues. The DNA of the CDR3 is TGTGCCAGCAGCAGCGGGAGGGCCATGGAGACCCAGTACTTC. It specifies CASSSGRAMETQYF.

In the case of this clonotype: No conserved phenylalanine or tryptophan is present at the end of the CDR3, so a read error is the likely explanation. The CDR3 loop reads CAWSLASSGGNQPQHL. The CDR3 nucleotides read TGTGCCTGGAGCTTAGCCAGCTCAGGGGGCAATCAGCCCCAGCATTTG. The V call is TRBV30, the J call TRBJ1-5; tentative D call: TRBD1 (6 bases). The CDR3 sequence is 16 residues long. V dropped 3 bases and J dropped 2 bases, with 17 bases sitting between them. Germline V lookup: CDR1 GTSNPN, CDR2 SVGIG (reference sequence).

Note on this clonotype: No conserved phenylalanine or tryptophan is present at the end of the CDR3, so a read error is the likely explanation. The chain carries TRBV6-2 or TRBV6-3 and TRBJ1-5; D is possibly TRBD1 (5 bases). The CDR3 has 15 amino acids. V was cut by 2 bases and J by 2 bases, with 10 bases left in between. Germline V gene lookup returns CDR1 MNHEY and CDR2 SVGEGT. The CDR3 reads CASSYPGGGNQPQHV. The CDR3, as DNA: TGTGCCAGCAGTTACCCGGGAGGGGGCAATCAGCCCCAGCATGTT.

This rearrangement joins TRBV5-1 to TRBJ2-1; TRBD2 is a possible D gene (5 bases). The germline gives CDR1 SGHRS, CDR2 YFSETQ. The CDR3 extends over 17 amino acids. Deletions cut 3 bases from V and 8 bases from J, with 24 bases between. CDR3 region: CASSWAPASGRWYEQFF. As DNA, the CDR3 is TGCGCCAGCAGCTGGGCGCCCGCTAGTGGGAGATGGTATGAGCAGTTCTTC.

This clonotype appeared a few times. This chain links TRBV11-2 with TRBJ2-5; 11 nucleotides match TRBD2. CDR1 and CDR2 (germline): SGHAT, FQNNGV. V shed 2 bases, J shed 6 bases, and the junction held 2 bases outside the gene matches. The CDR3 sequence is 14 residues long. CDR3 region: CASSLSSGGKTQYF. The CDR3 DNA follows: TGTGCCAGCAGCTTATCTAGCGGGGGGAAGACCCAGTACTTC.

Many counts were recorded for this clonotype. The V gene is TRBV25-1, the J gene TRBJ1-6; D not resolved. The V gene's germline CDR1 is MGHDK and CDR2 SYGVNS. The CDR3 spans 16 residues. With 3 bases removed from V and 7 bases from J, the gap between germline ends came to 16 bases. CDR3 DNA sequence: TGTGCCAGCAGTGAGCCCATGGGCGGGCCCAATTCACCCCTCCACTTT. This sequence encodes CASSEPMGGPNSPLHF.

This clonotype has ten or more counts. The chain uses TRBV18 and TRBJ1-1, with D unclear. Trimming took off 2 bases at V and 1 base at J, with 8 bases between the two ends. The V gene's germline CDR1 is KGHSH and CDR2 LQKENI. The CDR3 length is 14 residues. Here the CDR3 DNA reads TGTGCCAGCTCACCAGAGCCCCAGAACACTGAAGCTTTCTTT. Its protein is CASSPEPQNTEAFF.

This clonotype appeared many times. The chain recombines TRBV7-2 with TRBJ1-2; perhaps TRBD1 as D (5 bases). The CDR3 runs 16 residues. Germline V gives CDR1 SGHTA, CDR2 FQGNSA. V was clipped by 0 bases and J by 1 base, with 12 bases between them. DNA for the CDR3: TGTGCCAGCAGCTTAGCTCCGGGACGGCTTAACTATGGCTACACCTTC. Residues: CASSLAPGRLNYGYTF. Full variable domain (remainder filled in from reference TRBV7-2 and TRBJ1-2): GAGVSQSPSNKVTEKGKDVELRCDPISGHTALYWYRQSLGQGLEFLIYFQGNSAPDKSGLPSDRFSAERTGGSVSTLTIQRTQQEDSAVYLCASSLAPGRLNYGYTFGSGTRLTVV.

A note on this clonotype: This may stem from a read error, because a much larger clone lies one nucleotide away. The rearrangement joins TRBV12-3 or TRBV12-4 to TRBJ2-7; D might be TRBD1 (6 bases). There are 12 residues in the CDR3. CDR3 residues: CANSSLQGEQYF. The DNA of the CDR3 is TGTGCCAACAGTTCCTTACAGGGCGAGCAGTACTTC.

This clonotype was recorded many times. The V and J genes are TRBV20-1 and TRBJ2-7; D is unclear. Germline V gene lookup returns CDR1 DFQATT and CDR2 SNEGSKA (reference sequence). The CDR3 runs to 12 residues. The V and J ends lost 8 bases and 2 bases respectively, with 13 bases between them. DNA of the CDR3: TGCAGTACCCCGGAGTTAGCCTACGAGCAGTACTTC. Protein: CSTPELAYEQYF.

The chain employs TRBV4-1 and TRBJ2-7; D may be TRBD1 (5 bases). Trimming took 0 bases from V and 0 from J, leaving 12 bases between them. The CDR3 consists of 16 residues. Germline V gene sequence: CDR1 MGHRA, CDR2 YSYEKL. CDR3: CASSQDAGKVSYEQYF. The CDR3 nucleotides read TGCGCCAGCAGCCAAGACGCAGGGAAGGTCTCCTACGAGCAGTACTTC.

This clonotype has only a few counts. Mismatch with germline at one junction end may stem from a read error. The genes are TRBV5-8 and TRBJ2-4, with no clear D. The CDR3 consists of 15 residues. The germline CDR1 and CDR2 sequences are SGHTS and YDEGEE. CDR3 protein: CASSSPGRAKNIKYF. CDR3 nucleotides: TGTGCCAGCAGCTCCCCAGGTCGGGCCAAAAACATTAAGTACTTC.

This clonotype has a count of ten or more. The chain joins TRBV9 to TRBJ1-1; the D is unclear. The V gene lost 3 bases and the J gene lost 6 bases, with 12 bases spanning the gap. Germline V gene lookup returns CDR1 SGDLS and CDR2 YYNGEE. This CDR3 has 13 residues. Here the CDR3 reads CASSELRVPEAFF. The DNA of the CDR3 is TGTGCCAGCAGCGAGCTTCGGGTTCCTGAAGCTTTCTTT. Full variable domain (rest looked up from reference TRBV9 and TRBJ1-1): DSGVTQTPKHLITATGQRVTLRCSPRSGDLSVYWYQQSLDQGLQFLIQYYNGEERAKGNILERFSAQQFPDLHSELNLSSLELGDSALYFCASSELRVPEAFFGQGTRLTVV.

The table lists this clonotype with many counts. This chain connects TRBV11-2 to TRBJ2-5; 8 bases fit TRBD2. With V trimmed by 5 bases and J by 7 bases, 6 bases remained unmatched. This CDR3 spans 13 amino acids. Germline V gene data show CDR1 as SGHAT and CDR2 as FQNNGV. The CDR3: CASSPGLAGTQYF. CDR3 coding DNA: TGTGCCAGCAGCCCCGGACTAGCTGGGACCCAGTACTTC.

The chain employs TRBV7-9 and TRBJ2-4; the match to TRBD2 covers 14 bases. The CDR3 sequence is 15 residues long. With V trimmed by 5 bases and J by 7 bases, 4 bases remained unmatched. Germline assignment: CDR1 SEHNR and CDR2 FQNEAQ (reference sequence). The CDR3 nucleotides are TGTGCCAGCAGCCCTAGGACTAGCGGGAGGAACATTCAGTACTTC. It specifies CASSPRTSGRNIQYF.

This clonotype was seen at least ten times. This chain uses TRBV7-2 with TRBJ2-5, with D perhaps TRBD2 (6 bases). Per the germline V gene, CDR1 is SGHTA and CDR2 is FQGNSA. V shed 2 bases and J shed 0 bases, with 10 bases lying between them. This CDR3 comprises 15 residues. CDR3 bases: TGTGCCAGCAGCTTATGGGGGAGGTACCAAGAGACCCAGTACTTC. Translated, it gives CASSLWGRYQETQYF.